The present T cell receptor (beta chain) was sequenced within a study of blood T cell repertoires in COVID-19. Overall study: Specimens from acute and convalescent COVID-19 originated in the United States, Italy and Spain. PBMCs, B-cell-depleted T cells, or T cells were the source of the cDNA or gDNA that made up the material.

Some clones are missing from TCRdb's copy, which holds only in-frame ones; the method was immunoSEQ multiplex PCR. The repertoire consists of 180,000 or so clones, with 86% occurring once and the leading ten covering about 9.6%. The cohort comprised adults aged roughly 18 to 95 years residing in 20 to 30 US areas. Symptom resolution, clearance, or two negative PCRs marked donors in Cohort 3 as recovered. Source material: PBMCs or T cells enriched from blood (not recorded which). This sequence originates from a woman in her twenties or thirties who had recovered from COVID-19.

The CDR3 DNA is TGTGCCAGCAGTTTCCGGGAGGAAATGAACACTGAAGCTTTCTTT. Translated: CASSFREEMNTEAFF. The chain uses TRBV28 and TRBJ1-1; D unresolved. Germline-derived CDR1 and CDR2 are MDHEN and SYDVKM. This CDR3 has 15 amino acids. V lost 3 bases to trimming and J lost 0 bases, with 11 bases between them.